Listed here are 8 T cell receptor beta chains from one sample, sequenced in a study of tumour-infiltrating T cells in Burkitt lymphoma. Some clones are missing from TCRdb's copy, which holds only in-frame ones; the method was immunoSEQ multiplex PCR. The sample holds around 13,000 clones; approximately 83% are singletons and the top ten take 1.3% to 1.5%. Sequencing was carried out using tumor tissue. These receptors came from a human donor with diffuse large B-cell lymphoma.

The genes are TRBV7-2 and TRBJ1-2, with TRBD1 as a possible D gene (5 bases). The CDR3 extends over 13 amino acids. The germline V and J ends were trimmed by 5 bases and 4 bases, with 11 bases remaining between them. Germline assignment: CDR1 SGHTA and CDR2 FQGNSA. CDR3 residues: CASSSDSPYGYTF. For the CDR3, the DNA is TGTGCCAGCAGCAGCGACAGCCCCTATGGCTACACCTTC.

This chain joins TRBV7-3 and TRBJ2-1; D possibly corresponds to TRBD1 (5 bases). V was trimmed by 1 base and J by 3 bases, leaving 10 bases between them. The CDR3 consists of 15 residues. From germline, CDR1 is SGHTA and CDR2 FQGTGA. The CDR3 coding sequence is TGTGCCAGCAGCTTAAATCGACAGAGCTACAATGAGCAGTTCTTC. Translated: CASSLNRQSYNEQFF.

CDR3 sequence (DNA): TGTGCCAGCAGCCTACCCGACCGCTACTATGGCTACACCTTC. Amino acid sequence: CASSLPDRYYGYTF. The chain recombines TRBV5-8 with TRBJ1-2, with no clear D. The CDR3 runs to 14 residues. The ends were cut back, 4 bases at V and 3 bases at J, with 13 bases in the middle. Germline CDR1 SGHTS, CDR2 YDEGEE.

The rearrangement joins TRBV7-8 to TRBJ2-1; tentatively, D is TRBD1 (5 bases). This CDR3 comprises 14 residues. Germline CDR1 is SGHVS and CDR2 is FQNEAQ. The V end lost 3 bases, the J end lost 8 bases, and 14 bases lay between the germline ends. The CDR3 nucleotides read TGTGCCAGCAGCTTCTGGACACGGATCGATGAGCAGTTCTTC. It yields the protein CASSFWTRIDEQFF.

This rearrangement joins TRBV11-2 to TRBJ2-3; D call uncertain. The CDR3 has 11 residues. Germline CDR1 is SGHAT and CDR2 is FQNNGV. Trimming cost V 7 bases and J 6 bases, with 8 bases left between them. In DNA form, the CDR3 reads TGTGCCAGCATGGTTTGGGATACGCAGTATTTT. Translating gives CASMVWDTQYF.

This chain uses TRBV29-1 with TRBJ2-7, with TRBD1 identical over 10 bases. J was trimmed by 5 bases and V by 4 bases; bases with no gene match: 8. CDR3 length: 14 amino acids. Germline CDR1 reads SQVTM; CDR2 reads ANQGSEA. The CDR3 loop is CSVVKVGTGDEQYF. The CDR3, as DNA: TGCAGCGTTGTTAAGGTAGGGACAGGGGACGAGCAGTACTTC.

The V and J genes are TRBV5-1 and TRBJ2-7; 7 nucleotides agree with TRBD1. This CDR3 has 13 amino acids. Germline CDR1 and CDR2: SGHRS and YFSETQ. J gave up 6 bases and V 3 bases, and 6 bases lay outside the gene matches. Written as DNA, the CDR3 is TGCGCCAGCAGCTCGGGACAGCCCTTCGAGCAGTACTTC. This sequence encodes CASSSGQPFEQYF.

The gene calls are TRBV7-8 and TRBJ2-6; TRBD1 matches 8 bases. The CDR3 contains 13 residues. The germline V gene has CDR1 SGHVS and CDR2 FQNEAQ. The V and J ends lost 8 bases and 6 bases, in that order; junction bases with no gene match: 3. CDR3 sequence: CASCQGAANVLTF. DNA for the CDR3: TGTGCCAGCTGCCAGGGGGCGGCCAACGTCCTGACTTTC.